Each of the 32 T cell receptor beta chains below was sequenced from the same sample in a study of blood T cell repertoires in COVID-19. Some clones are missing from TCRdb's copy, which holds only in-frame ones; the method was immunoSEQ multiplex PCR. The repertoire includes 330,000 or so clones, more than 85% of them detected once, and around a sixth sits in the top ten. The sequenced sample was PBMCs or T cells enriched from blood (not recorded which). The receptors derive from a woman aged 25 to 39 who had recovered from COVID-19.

CDR3 in DNA: TGTGCCAGTAGTACCGACTTTTGGGAGACCCAGTACTTC. Translation: CASSTDFWETQYF. The chain has TRBV19 and TRBJ2-5; D is unresolved. Germline lookup yields CDR1 LNHDA and CDR2 SQIVND (reference sequence). Trimming left V 4 bases short and J 5 bases short, with 11 bases between. There are 13 residues in the CDR3.

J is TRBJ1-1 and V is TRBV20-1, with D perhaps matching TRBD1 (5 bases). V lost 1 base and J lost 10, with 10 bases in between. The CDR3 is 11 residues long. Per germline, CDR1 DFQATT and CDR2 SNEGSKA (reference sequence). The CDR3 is CSARGGEGAFF. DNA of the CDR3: TGCAGTGCTAGAGGGGGGGAAGGAGCTTTCTTT.

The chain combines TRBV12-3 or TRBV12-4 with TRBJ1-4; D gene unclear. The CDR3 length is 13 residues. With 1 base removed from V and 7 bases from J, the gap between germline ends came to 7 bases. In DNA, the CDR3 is TGTGCCAGCAGTTTAGAGTCAGGTGAAAAACTGTTTTTT. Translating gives CASSLESGEKLFF.

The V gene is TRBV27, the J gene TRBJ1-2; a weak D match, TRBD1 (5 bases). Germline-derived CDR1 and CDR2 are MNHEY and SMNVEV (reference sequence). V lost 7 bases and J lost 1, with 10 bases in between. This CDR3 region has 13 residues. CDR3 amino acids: CASTHDSNYGYTF. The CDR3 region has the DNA TGTGCCAGCACCCATGACAGTAACTATGGCTACACCTTC.

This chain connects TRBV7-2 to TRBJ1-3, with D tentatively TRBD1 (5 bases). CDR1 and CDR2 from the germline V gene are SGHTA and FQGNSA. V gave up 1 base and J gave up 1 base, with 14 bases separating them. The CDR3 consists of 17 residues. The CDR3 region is CASSLVGRAASGNTIYF. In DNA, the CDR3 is TGTGCCAGCAGCTTAGTCGGCAGGGCAGCTTCTGGAAACACCATATATTTT.

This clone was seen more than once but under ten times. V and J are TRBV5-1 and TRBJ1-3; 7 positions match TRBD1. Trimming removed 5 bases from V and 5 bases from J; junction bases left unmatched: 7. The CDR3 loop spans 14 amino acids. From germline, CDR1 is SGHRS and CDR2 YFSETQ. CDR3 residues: CASSSGQDRNTIYF. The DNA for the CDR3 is TGCGCCAGCAGTTCTGGACAGGACAGAAACACCATATATTTT.

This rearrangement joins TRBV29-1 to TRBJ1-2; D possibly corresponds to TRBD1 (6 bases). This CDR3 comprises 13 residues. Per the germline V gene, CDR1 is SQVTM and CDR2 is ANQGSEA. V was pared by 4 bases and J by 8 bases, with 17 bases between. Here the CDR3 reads CSVVNLGGLGYTF. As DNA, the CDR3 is TGCAGCGTTGTTAATCTCGGGGGGCTCGGCTACACCTTC. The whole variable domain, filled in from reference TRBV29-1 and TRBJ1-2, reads SAVISQKPSRDICQRGTSLTIQCQVDSQVTMMFWYRQQPGQSLTLIATANQGSEATYESGFVIDKFPISRPNLTFSTLTVSNMSPEDSSIYLCSVVNLGGLGYTFGSGTRLTVV.

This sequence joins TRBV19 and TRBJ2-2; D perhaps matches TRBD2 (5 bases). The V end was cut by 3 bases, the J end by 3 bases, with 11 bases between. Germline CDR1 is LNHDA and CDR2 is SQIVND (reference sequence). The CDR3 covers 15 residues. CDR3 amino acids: CASSIPGVYTGELFF. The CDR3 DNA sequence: TGTGCCAGTAGTATTCCCGGGGTATACACCGGGGAGCTGTTTTTT.

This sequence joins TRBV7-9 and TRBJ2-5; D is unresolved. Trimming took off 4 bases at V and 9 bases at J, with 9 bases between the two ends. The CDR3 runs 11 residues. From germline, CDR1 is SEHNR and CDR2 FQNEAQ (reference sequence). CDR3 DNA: TGTGCCAGCAGCTCGCAGCGTGCCCAGTACTTC. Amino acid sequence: CASSSQRAQYF.

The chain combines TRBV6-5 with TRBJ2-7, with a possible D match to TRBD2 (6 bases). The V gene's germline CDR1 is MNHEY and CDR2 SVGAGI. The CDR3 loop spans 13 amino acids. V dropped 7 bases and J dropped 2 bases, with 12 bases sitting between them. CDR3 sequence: CASTPGGTYEQYF. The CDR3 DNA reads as TGTGCCAGCACCCCCGGGGGAACCTACGAGCAGTACTTC.

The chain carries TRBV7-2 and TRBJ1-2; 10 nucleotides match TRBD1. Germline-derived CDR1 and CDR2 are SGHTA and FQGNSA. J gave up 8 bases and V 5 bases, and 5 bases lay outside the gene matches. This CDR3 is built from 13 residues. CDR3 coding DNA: TGTGCCAGCAGCCTCGACAGGGGGCGAGGCTACACCTTC. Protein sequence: CASSLDRGRGYTF.

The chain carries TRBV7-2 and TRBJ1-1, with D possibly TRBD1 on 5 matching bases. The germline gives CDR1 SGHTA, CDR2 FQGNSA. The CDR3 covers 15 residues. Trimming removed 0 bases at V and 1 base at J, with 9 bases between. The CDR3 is CASSLAWRGNTEAFF. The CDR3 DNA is TGTGCCAGCAGCTTAGCGTGGAGGGGGAACACTGAAGCTTTCTTT.

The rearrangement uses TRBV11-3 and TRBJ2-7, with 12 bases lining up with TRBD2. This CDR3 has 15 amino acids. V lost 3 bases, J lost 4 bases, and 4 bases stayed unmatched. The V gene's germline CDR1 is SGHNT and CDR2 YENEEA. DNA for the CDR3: TGTGCCAGCAGCTTGGCTAGCGGGGGGGCTTACGAGCAGTACTTC. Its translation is CASSLASGGAYEQYF.

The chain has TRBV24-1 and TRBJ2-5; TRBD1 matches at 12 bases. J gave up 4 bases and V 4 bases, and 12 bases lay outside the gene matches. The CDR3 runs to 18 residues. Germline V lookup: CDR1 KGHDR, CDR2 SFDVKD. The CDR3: CATSDNPGGQGAGETQYF. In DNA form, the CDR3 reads TGTGCCACCAGTGACAACCCGGGGGGACAGGGGGCTGGAGAGACCCAGTACTTC.

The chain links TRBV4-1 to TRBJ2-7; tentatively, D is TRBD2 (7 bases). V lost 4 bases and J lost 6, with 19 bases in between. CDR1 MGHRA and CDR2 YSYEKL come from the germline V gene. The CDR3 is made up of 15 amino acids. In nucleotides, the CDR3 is TGCGCCAGCAGCCTGGCCGAGGGGGGGGTTAGCGAGCAGTACTTC. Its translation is CASSLAEGGVSEQYF.

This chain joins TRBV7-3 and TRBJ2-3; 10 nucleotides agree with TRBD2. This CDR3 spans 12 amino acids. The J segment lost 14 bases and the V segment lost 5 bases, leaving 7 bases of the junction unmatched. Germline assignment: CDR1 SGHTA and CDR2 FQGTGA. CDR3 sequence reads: CASSHQRGGRYF. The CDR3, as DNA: TGTGCCAGCAGCCACCAGCGGGGGGGCCGGTATTTT.

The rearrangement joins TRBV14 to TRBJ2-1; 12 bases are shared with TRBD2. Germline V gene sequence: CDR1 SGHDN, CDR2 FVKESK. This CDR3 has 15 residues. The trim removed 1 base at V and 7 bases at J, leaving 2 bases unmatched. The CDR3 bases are TGTGCCAGCAGCCAAGGACTAGCGGGAGCAAATGAGCAGTTCTTC. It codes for CASSQGLAGANEQFF.

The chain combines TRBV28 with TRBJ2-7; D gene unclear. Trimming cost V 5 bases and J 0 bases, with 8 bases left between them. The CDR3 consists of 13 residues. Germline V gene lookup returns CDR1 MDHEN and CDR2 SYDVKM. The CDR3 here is CASSPHHSYEQYF. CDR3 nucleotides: TGTGCCAGCAGTCCCCATCACTCCTACGAGCAGTACTTC.

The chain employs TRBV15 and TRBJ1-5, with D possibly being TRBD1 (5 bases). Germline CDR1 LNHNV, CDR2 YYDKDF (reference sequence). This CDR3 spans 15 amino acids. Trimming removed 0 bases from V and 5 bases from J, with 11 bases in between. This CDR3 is CATSRDMGGDQPQHF. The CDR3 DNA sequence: TGTGCCACCAGCAGAGATATGGGAGGGGATCAGCCCCAGCATTTT.

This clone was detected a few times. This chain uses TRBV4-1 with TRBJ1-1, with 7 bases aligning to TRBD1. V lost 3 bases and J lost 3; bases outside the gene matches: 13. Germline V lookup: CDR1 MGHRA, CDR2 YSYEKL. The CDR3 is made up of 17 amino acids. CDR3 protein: CASSHGQAILLDTEAFF. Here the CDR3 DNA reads TGCGCCAGCAGCCACGGACAGGCAATCCTGCTGGACACTGAAGCTTTCTTT.

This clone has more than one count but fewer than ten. The CDR3, as DNA: TGTGCCAGCAGCTTAACTTCGAGTGTCACTGAAGCTTTCTTT. This translates into CASSLTSSVTEAFF. The V gene is TRBV13, the J gene TRBJ1-1; D ambiguous. This CDR3 has 14 amino acids. Germline V gene sequence: CDR1 PRHDT, CDR2 FYEKMQ (reference sequence). V shed 2 bases and J shed 4 bases, with 11 bases lying between them.

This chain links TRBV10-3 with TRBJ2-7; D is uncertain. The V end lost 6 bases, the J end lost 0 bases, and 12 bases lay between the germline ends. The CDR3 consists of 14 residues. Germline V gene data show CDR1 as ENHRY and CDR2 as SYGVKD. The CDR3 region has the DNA TGTGCCATCAGCCCCCGCGATAGCTCCTACGAGCAGTACTTC. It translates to CAISPRDSSYEQYF.

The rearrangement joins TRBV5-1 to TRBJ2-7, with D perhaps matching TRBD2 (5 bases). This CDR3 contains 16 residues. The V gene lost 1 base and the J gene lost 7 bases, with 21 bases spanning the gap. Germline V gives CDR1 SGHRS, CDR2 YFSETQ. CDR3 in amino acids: CASSLSGGSSYEEQYF. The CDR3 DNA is TGCGCCAGCAGCTTGAGCGGAGGTTCGTCCTACGAGGAGCAGTACTTC.

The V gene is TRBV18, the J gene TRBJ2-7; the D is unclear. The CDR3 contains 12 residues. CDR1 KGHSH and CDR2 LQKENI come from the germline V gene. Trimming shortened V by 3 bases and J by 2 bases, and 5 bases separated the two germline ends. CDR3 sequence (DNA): TGTGCCAGCTCACCCCAAACCTACGAGCAGTACTTC. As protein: CASSPQTYEQYF.

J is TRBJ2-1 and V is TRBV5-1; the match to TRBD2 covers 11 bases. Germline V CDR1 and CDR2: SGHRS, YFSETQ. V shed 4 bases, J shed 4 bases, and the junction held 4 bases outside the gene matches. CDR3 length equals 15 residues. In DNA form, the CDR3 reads TGCGCCAGCAGCCCCACTAGCGGGAGTTACAATGAGCAGTTCTTC. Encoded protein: CASSPTSGSYNEQFF.

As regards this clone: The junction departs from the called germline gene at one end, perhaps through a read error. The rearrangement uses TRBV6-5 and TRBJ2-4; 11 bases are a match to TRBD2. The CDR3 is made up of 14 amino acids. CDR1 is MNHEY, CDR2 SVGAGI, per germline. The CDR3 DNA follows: TGTGCCAGCAGACCCCTAGCGGGAGGCCCCATTGGGGACTTC. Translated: CASRPLAGGPIGDF.

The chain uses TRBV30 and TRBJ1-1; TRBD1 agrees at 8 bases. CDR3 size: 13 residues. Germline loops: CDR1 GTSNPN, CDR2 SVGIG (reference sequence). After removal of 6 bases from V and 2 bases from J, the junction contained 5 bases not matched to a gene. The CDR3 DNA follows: TGTGCCTGCCGTCAGGGGGCAAACACTGAAGCTTTCTTT. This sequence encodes CACRQGANTEAFF.

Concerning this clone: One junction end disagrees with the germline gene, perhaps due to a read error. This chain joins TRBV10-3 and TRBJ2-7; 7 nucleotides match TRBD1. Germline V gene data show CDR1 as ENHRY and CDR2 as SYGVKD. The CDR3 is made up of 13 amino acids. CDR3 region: CAIARDSLYEHNF. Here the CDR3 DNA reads TGTGCCATCGCCCGGGACAGCCTATACGAGCATAACTTC.

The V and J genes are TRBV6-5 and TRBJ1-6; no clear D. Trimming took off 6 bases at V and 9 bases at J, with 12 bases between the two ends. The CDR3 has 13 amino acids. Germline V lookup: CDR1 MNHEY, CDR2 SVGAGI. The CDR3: CASSSGVASPLHF. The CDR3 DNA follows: TGTGCCAGCAGCTCCGGGGTCGCTTCACCCCTCCACTTT.

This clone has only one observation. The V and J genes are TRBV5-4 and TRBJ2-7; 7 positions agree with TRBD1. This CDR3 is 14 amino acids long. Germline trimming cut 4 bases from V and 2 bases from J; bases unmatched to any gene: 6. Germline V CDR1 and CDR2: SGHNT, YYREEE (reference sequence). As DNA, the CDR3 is TGTGCCAGCAGCGTTGGACAGGACCCCTACGAGCAGTACTTC. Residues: CASSVGQDPYEQYF.

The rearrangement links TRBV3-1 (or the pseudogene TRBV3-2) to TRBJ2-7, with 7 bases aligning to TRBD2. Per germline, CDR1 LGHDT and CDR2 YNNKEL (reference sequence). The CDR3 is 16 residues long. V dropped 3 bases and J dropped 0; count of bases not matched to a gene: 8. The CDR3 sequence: CASSQFSGTNSYEQYF. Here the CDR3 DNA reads TGTGCCAGCAGCCAGTTTTCCGGGACTAACTCCTACGAGCAGTACTTC.

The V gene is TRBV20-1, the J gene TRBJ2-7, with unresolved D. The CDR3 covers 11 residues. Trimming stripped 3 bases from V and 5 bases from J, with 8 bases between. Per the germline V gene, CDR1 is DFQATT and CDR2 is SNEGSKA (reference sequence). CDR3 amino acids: CSASPANEQYF. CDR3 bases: TGCAGTGCTAGCCCCGCTAACGAGCAGTACTTC.